This T cell receptor beta chain was obtained from a study of post-analysis software for immune sequencing data. Germline assignment: CDR1 SGHNT and CDR2 YYREEE (reference sequence). V dropped 6 bases and J dropped 4; count of bases not matched to a gene: 11. The CDR3 contains 16 residues. TCR beta cDNA libraries included unique molecular identifiers. TCRdb re-called the PCR reads with MiXCR, one entry per CDR3 protein. The repertoire consists of about 200,000 distinct CDR3 sequences, with roughly 30% occurring once and the leading ten covering approximately 3.6%. Worth noting for this clonotype: Its matching antigen is unknown.

Study-wide results and limits: By F measure, samples from a shared preparation batch strongly co-clustered. Normalized Chao1 diversity was significantly lower in multiple sclerosis patients than in controls. The study found TRBV5-6, TRBV5-1 and TRBV20-1 among about five TRBV segments more frequent in patients than controls.

V and J are TRBV5-4 and TRBJ2-1, with 9 positions matching TRBD1. The sequence came from a girl aged 2-17 years with multiple sclerosis. Sequencing used blood. This chain's CDR3 is CASTDRRQGVYNEQFF. The CDR3, as DNA: TGTGCCAGCACCGACCGACGACAGGGGGTTTACAATGAGCAGTTCTTC.